The clone carrying this TCR beta chain was detected only once. The data were taken from a study of blood T cell repertoires in COVID-19. Study-level information: The samples span acute and convalescent COVID-19 from the United States, Italy and Spain. Sources were T cells, B-cell-depleted T cells, or PBMCs; the material itself was cDNA or gDNA.

CDR3 length: 16 residues. Trimming left V 5 bases short and J 0 bases short, with 11 bases between. Germline V lookup: CDR1 PRHDT, CDR2 FYEKMQ (reference sequence). In the authors' methods: Estimation of nucleated cell counts relied on the amplification of reference gene primers. Profiling relied on immunoSEQ multiplex PCR, and the TCRdb table lists in-frame clones only, not all of them. The D gene and trimming were derived from the DNA, and the V and J assignments and clone size from that table. The sample lists 150,000 to 180,000 clones; roughly 80% were seen once. The genes are TRBV13 and TRBJ1-6; no clear D gene. The sample comprised peripheral blood. The source is a woman in her fifties or sixties with acute or convalescent COVID-19. The CDR3 region is CASSPAGSSYNSPLHF. The CDR3 nucleotides read TGTGCCAGCAGCCCTGCTGGGAGCTCCTATAATTCACCCCTCCACTTT.